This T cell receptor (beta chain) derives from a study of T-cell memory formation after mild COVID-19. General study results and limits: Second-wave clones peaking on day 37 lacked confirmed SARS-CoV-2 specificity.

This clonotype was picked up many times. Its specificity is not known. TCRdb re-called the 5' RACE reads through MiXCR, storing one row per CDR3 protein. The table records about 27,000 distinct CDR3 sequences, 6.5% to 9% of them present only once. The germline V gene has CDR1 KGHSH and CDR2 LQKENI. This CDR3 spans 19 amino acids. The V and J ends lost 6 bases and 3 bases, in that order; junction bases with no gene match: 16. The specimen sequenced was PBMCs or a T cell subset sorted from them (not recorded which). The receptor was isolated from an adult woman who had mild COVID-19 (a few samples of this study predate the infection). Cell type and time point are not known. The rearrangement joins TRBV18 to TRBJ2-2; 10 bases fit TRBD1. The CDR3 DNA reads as TGTGCCAGCTCGCGCTACCCGGGACAGGGGACTTTCCACACCGGGGAGCTGTTTTTT. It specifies CASSRYPGQGTFHTGELFF.